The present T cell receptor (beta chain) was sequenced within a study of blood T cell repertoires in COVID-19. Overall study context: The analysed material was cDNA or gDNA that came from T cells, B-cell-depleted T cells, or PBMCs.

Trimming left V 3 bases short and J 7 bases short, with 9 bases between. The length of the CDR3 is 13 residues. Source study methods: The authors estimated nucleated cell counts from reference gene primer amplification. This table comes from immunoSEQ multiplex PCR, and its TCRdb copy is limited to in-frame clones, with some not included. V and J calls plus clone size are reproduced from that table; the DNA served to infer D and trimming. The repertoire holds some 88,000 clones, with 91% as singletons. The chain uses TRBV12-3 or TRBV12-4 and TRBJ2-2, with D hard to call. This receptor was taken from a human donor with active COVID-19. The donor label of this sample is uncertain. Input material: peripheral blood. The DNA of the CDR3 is TGTGCCAGCAGTTTCTCGGCAGGCGGGGAGCTGTTTTTT. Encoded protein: CASSFSAGGELFF.